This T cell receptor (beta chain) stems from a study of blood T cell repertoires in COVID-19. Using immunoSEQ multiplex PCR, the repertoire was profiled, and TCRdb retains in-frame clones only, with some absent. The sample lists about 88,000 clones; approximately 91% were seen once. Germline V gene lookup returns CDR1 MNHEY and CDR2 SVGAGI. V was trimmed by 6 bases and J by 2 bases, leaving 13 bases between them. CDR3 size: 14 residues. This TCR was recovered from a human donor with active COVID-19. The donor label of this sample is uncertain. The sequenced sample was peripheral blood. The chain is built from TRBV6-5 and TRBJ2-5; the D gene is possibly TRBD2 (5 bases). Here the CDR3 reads CASSKEGRQETQYF. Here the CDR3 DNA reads TGTGCCAGCAGCAAAGAGGGCAGGCAAGAGACCCAGTACTTC.